Listed here are 22 T cell receptor beta chains from one sample, sequenced in a study of cytomegalovirus exposure and HLA in healthy donors (dated by TCRdb to about 2017). The receptor library was made with the immunoSEQ multiplex PCR assay. For the multiplex PCR, a mixture combining 60 forward primers for TCR Vbeta segments and 13 reverse primers for TCR Jbeta segments was used. Sourced from immuneACCESS, this table was stored by TCRdb with only in-frame sequences that have V and J called. A share of the clones is absent; for the studies checked, an unresolved V gene accounts for under half, and the remainder has no known explanation. Within this sample are almost 85,000 clones, with roughly 73% of them counted one time only. The ten largest clones represent roughly 2.6% of the sample. Sample: PBMCs. Receptor source: a male donor in good health and CMV-seropositive.

The J gene is TRBJ2-1, the V gene TRBV11-2; 8 bases fit TRBD1. The CDR3 covers 14 residues. CDR1 and CDR2 (germline): SGHAT, FQNNGV. J gave up 6 bases and V 1 base, and 2 bases lay outside the gene matches. CDR3 nucleotides: TGTGCCAGCAGCTTAGGGACAGGGCCCAATGAGCAGTTCTTC. It translates to CASSLGTGPNEQFF.

This clone was counted only a few times. The junction departs from germline at one end; a sequencing error may be responsible. The chain couples TRBV4-2 to TRBJ2-6, with a weak D call TRBD1 (5 bases). CDR1 is LGHNA, CDR2 YNFKEQ, per germline. This CDR3 has 16 residues. CDR3 amino acids: CASSKDPQSGANVLNF. CDR3 coding DNA: TGTGCCAGCAGCAAAGATCCACAATCTGGGGCCAACGTCCTGAATTTC.

This sequence joins TRBV7-9 and TRBJ2-2, with D perhaps matching TRBD1 (5 bases). V was shortened by 4 bases and J by 4 bases, with 16 bases between the two germline ends. This CDR3 region has 16 residues. CDR1 and CDR2 from the germline V gene are SEHNR and FQNEAQ (reference sequence). The CDR3 here is CASSSEWQGPTGELFF. The CDR3 DNA reads as TGTGCCAGCAGCTCAGAGTGGCAGGGTCCCACCGGGGAGCTGTTTTTT.

The chain recombines TRBV5-6 with TRBJ2-7; D remains unclear. Trimming took 0 bases from V and 0 from J, leaving 10 bases between them. CDR1 and CDR2 from the germline V gene are SGHDT and YYEEEE. CDR3 length equals 15 residues. This CDR3 is CASSLAAMSSYEQYF. DNA of the CDR3: TGTGCCAGCAGCTTGGCTGCGATGAGCTCCTACGAGCAGTACTTC.

This chain joins TRBV7-9 and TRBJ2-7; 8 bases fit TRBD2. The CDR3 consists of 16 residues. The trim removed 6 bases at V and 6 bases at J, leaving 16 bases unmatched. Germline values: CDR1 SEHNR, CDR2 FQNEAQ (reference sequence). Here the CDR3 reads CASRPPPRLARGEQYF. DNA of the CDR3: TGTGCCAGCAGGCCACCTCCGAGACTAGCGAGAGGCGAGCAGTACTTC. The full variable domain, completed using reference TRBV7-9 and TRBJ2-7, is DTGVSQNPRHKITKRGQNVTFRCDPISEHNRLYWYRQTLGQGPEFLTYFQNEAQLEKSRLLSDRFSAERPKGSFSTLEIQRTEQGDSAMYLCASRPPPRLARGEQYFGPGTRLTVT.

The gene calls are TRBV10-3 and TRBJ2-7; 8 nucleotides agree with TRBD1. From germline, CDR1 is ENHRY and CDR2 SYGVKD. V dropped 6 bases and J dropped 4; count of bases not matched to a gene: 2. CDR3 length: 12 residues. This CDR3 reads CAIRGDRYEQYF. CDR3 DNA sequence: TGTGCCATCAGGGGGGACAGGTACGAGCAGTACTTC.

The chain combines TRBV7-3 with TRBJ2-5, with a tentative D call TRBD2 (7 bases). V lost 1 base to trimming and J lost 2 bases, with 11 bases between them. Per the germline V gene, CDR1 is SGHTA and CDR2 is FQGTGA. The CDR3 has 15 amino acids. CDR3 residues: CASSLSGGGQETQYF. The CDR3 DNA is TGTGCCAGCAGCTTAAGCGGGGGCGGTCAAGAGACCCAGTACTTC.

The chain couples TRBV27 to TRBJ2-7; no clear D. The ends were cut back, 4 bases at V and 2 bases at J, with 6 bases in the middle. The CDR3 loop spans 12 amino acids. Per the germline V gene, CDR1 is MNHEY and CDR2 is SMNVEV (reference sequence). CDR3 amino acids: CASSSPAYEQYF. The CDR3 region has the DNA TGTGCCAGCAGTTCGCCGGCCTACGAGCAGTACTTC.

CDR3 amino acids: CAISHELTGTNYGYTF. DNA for the CDR3: TGTGCCATCAGCCACGAACTGACAGGCACTAACTATGGCTACACCTTC. The chain joins TRBV10-3 to TRBJ1-2, with D perhaps TRBD1 (6 bases). Germline assignment: CDR1 ENHRY and CDR2 SYGVKD. The CDR3 loop spans 16 amino acids. Trimming took 6 bases from V and 0 from J, leaving 17 bases between them.

The chain joins TRBV27 to TRBJ2-1; 9 nucleotides agree with TRBD2. With V trimmed by 3 bases and J by 2 bases, 5 bases remained unmatched. The CDR3 covers 16 residues. Germline V gene sequence: CDR1 MNHEY, CDR2 SMNVEV (reference sequence). CDR3: CASSFRLAGPYNEQFF. CDR3 nucleotides: TGTGCCAGCAGTTTCCGGCTAGCGGGACCCTACAATGAGCAGTTCTTC.

The V call is TRBV27, the J call TRBJ2-5; 16 nucleotides match TRBD2. CDR3 size: 20 residues. Germline-derived CDR1 and CDR2 are MNHEY and SMNVEV (reference sequence). V lost 8 bases to trimming and J lost 4 bases; unmatched junction nucleotides: 19. The CDR3 sequence is CASAPRGTSGRAPGRETQYF. CDR3 nucleotides: TGTGCCAGCGCCCCCCGTGGGACTAGCGGGAGGGCCCCGGGGAGAGAGACCCAGTACTTC.

For this clone: The DNA is omitted, as the CDR3 cannot be located on it reliably, and the CDR3 follows TCRdb's listing. V is TRBV28 and J is TRBJ2-3; TRBD2 is the table's D call, not checked against the DNA. The CDR3 is 23 residues long, ends included. Germline V gene lookup returns CDR1 MDHEN and CDR2 SYDVKM. CDR3 region: CASSLFLLGLAGTGGSPSDTQYF.

The chain has TRBV4-1 and TRBJ2-5; the D is unclear. Germline V gives CDR1 MGHRA, CDR2 YSYEKL. This CDR3 has 13 amino acids. V was cut by 4 bases and J by 1 base, with 7 bases left in between. CDR3 in amino acids: CASSRSVQETQYF. The CDR3 nucleotides read TGCGCCAGCAGCCGGTCAGTCCAAGAGACCCAGTACTTC.

This clone was detected a few times. The genes are TRBV10-3 and TRBJ2-2; D is perhaps TRBD2 (5 bases). V lost 5 bases and J 3 bases, leaving 10 bases between the germline ends. In germline, CDR1 is ENHRY, CDR2 SYGVKD. This CDR3 has 14 amino acids. CDR3 in DNA: TGTGCCATCAGTACTAGATATGACACCGGGGAGCTGTTTTTT. The encoded protein is CAISTRYDTGELFF.

J is TRBJ2-4 and V is TRBV7-9, with D hard to call. Trimming shortened V by 5 bases and J by 0 bases, and 5 bases separated the two germline ends. The germline CDR1 and CDR2 sequences are SEHNR and FQNEAQ (reference sequence). The CDR3 covers 13 residues. The CDR3 DNA sequence: TGTGCCAGCAGCCCCTTAGCCAAAAACATTCAGTACTTC. This translates into CASSPLAKNIQYF.

This clone was seen only once. V is TRBV19 and J is TRBJ1-5; D not certain. The CDR3 spans 16 residues. CDR1 and CDR2 (germline): LNHDA, SQIVND (reference sequence). Trimming stripped 5 bases from V and 6 bases from J, with 20 bases between. CDR3 bases: TGTGCCAGTAGTTGGAGGGTAGATTATGGGAGTCAGCCCCAGCATTTT. Protein: CASSWRVDYGSQPQHF.

Details on this clone: One end of the junction does not line up with germline, which may come from a read error. This rearrangement joins TRBV30 to TRBJ2-5; TRBD1 agrees at 7 bases. The CDR3 is made up of 15 amino acids. CDR1 and CDR2 (germline): GTSNPN, SVGIG (reference sequence). The CDR3 sequence: CAWSVLRGPQEAQYF. The CDR3, as DNA: TGTGCCTGGAGTGTACTAAGGGGGCCCCAAGAGGCCCAGTACTTC.

V gene TRBV7-8 combines with J gene TRBJ2-5; 9 bases align to TRBD1. Germline V gene sequence: CDR1 SGHVS, CDR2 FQNEAQ. The CDR3 loop spans 17 amino acids. J lost 4 bases, V lost 0 bases, and 9 bases had no gene match. CDR3 protein: CASSLAFGQGNIETQYF. DNA of the CDR3: TGTGCCAGCAGCTTAGCCTTTGGACAGGGGAATATAGAGACCCAGTACTTC.

The chain links TRBV7-6 to TRBJ2-5; 12 bases fit TRBD2. The CDR3 spans 15 residues. The V and J ends lost 1 base and 4 bases, in that order; junction bases with no gene match: 1. Germline loops: CDR1 SGHVS, CDR2 FNYEAQ. The CDR3 loop is CASSLGTSGTETQYF. The CDR3 nucleotides read TGTGCCAGCAGCTTAGGGACTAGCGGGACAGAGACCCAGTACTTC. The full variable domain, completed using reference TRBV7-6 and TRBJ2-5, is GAGVSQSPRYKVTKRGQDVALRCDPISGHVSLYWYRQALGQGPEFLTYFNYEAQQDKSGLPNDRFSAERPEGSISTLTIQRTEQRDSAMYRCASSLGTSGTETQYFGPGTRLLVL.

The chain links TRBV6-1 to TRBJ2-5; D gene ambiguous. The CDR3 is made up of 10 amino acids. Looked up from germline, CDR1 is MNHNS and CDR2 is SASEGT. Trimming shortened V by 8 bases and J by 2 bases, and 3 bases separated the two germline ends. CDR3 nucleotides: TGTGCCAGCCGGCAAGAGACCCAGTACTTC. Its protein product is CASRQETQYF.

This rearrangement joins TRBV18 to TRBJ2-3; 11 nucleotides line up with TRBD2. The germline V gene encodes CDR1 KGHSH and CDR2 LQKENI. This CDR3 spans 16 amino acids. J was trimmed by 0 bases and V by 3 bases; bases with no gene match: 2. The CDR3 protein is CASSPGLAGSTDTQYF. DNA of the CDR3: TGTGCCAGCTCACCTGGACTAGCGGGTAGCACAGATACGCAGTATTTT.

This chain connects TRBV4-3 to TRBJ2-7; no definite D call. The CDR3 consists of 14 residues. Trimming cost V 1 base and J 2 bases, with 9 bases left between them. Germline V gives CDR1 LGHNA, CDR2 YSLEER. The CDR3 region has the DNA TGCGCCAGCAGCCAAGCGCGCGGAACCTACGAGCAGTACTTC. This translates into CASSQARGTYEQYF.